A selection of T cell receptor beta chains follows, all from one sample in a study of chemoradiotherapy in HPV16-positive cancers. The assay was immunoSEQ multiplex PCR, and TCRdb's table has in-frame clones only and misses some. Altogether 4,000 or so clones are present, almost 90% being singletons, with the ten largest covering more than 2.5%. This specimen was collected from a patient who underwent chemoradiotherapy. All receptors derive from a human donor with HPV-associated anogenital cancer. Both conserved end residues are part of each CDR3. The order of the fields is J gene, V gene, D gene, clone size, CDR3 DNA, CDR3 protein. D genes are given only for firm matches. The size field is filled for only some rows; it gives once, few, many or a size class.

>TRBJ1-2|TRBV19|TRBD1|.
TGTGCCAGTAGTATCCTGGACAGGGCGGGTGGCTACACCTTC
CASSILDRAGGYTF
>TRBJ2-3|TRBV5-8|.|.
TGTGCCAGCAGCTTGGCTGGGGCTGGGACAGATACGCAGTATTTT
CASSLAGAGTDTQYF
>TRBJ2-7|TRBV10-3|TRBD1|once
TGTGCCATCAGTCTCGTTGGGACAGGACACTACGAGCAGTACTTC
CAISLVGTGHYEQYF
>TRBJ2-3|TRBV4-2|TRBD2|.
TGTGCCAGCAGCCAAGGTGAACGGAGCGGGAGTCTGAACACAGATACGCAGTATTTT
CASSQGERSGSLNTDTQYF
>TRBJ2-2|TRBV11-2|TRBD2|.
TGTGCCAGCAGCTTAAGTTGGGCGGGAGGATCCGGGGAGCTGTTTTTT
CASSLSWAGGSGELFF
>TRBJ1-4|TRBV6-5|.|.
TGTGCCAGCAGCCGGACGAATAATGAAAAACTGTTTTTT
CASSRTNNEKLFF
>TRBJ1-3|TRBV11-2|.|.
TGTGCCAGCAGCCTGACGAGGGGAAACACCATATATTTT
CASSLTRGNTIYF
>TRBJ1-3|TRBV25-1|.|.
TGTGCCAGCAGTGATGAGAAGAGGGTCTCTTCTGGAAACACCATATATTTT
CASSDEKRVSSGNTIYF
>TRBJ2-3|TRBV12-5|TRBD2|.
TGTGCTAGTGGTTTGGTACTAGCGGGAGCGTCAGATACGCAGTATTTT
CASGLVLAGASDTQYF
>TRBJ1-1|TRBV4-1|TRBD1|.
TGCGCCAGCAGCCAGCCGACAGGGTCTGAAGCTTTCTTT
CASSQPTGSEAFF
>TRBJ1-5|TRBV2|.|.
TGTGCCAGCAGTGAAGATCTGTCGCAGCCCCAGCATTTT
CASSEDLSQPQHF
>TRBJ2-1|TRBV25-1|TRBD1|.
TGTGCCAGCAGTGGGAAGGGGGCAAATGAGCAGTTCTTC
CASSGKGANEQFF
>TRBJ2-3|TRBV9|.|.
TGTGCCAGCAGCGAATCCGGGACTAGCACAGATACGCAGTATTTT
CASSESGTSTDTQYF
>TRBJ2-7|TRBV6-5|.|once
TGTGCCAGCACCCCACAGAGGCCTGGGGGCGAGCAGTACTTC
CASTPQRPGGEQYF
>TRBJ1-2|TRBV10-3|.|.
TGTGCCATCAGTGACCCCGGTGGTACAGGGCGAGGCTATGGCTACACCTTC
CAISDPGGTGRGYGYTF
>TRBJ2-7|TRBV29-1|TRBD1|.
TGCAGCGTAATCCCGGGACAGGGTTACGAGCAGTACTTC
CSVIPGQGYEQYF
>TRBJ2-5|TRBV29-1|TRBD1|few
TGCAGCGTTGAGGCGGACAGGGGGCGGTCTGAGACCCAGTACTTC
CSVEADRGRSETQYF